This T cell receptor beta chain was sequenced during a study of blood T cell repertoires in COVID-19. Study context: The United States, Italy and Spain provided the acute and convalescent COVID-19 samples. T cells, B-cell-depleted T cells, or PBMCs provided the cDNA or gDNA that served as material.

This clone was counted once. The CDR3 runs to 15 residues. Germline lookup yields CDR1 MNHEY and CDR2 SMNVEV (reference sequence). V was clipped by 3 bases and J by 7 bases, with 15 bases between them. Living in under 30 US areas, the participants were between roughly 18 and 89 years of age. Which cohort a participant joined came from the clinical history participants gave. Data came from immunoSEQ multiplex PCR; TCRdb stores just in-frame clones and leaves some out. Among fewer than 250,000 clones listed, around 88% were seen once. The source material was PBMCs or T cells enriched from blood (not recorded which). The chain couples TRBV27 to TRBJ1-4; possible D gene TRBD1, 6 bases. This clonotype was sampled from a woman aged 45-65 years with acute COVID-19. The chain's CDR3 is CASSFTNRVREKLFF. DNA of the CDR3: TGTGCCAGCAGTTTCACGAACAGGGTTCGTGAAAAACTGTTTTTT.